One and the same sample provided the 10 T cell receptor beta chains below, sequenced in a study of T cell responses to AZD1222 COVID-19 vaccine. Profiling relied on immunoSEQ multiplex PCR, and the TCRdb table lists in-frame clones only, not all of them. The sample consists of roughly 200,000 clones, 85% to 95% of them appearing once. Sequenced here: peripheral blood, sampled 28 days after the second dose of the MenACWY control vaccine. These receptors originate from an adult who received the MenACWY meningococcal vaccine as a control.

The V gene is TRBV11-2, the J gene TRBJ1-2; D is perhaps TRBD1 (6 bases). V lost 5 bases and J 8 bases, leaving 24 bases between the germline ends. The CDR3 is 16 amino acids. Germline V CDR1 and CDR2: SGHAT, FQNNGV. In DNA form, the CDR3 reads TGTGCCAGCAGCCAACCGGGGGGGACACAACTGGCAGGCTACACCTTC. Residues: CASSQPGGTQLAGYTF.

The chain couples TRBV4-1 to TRBJ2-1; 7 bases agree with TRBD2. Unmatched junction bases numbered 9, after V lost 3 bases and J lost 7 bases. Germline assignment: CDR1 MGHRA and CDR2 YSYEKL. The CDR3 covers 15 residues. CDR3 loop: CASSQAGGGSNEQFF. The CDR3 nucleotides read TGCGCCAGCAGCCAGGCCGGCGGGGGTTCTAATGAGCAGTTCTTC.

The genes are TRBV5-1 and TRBJ2-3; D unresolved. Trimming stripped 4 bases from V and 0 bases from J, with 12 bases between. Germline CDR1 reads SGHRS; CDR2 reads YFSETQ. The CDR3 is made up of 15 amino acids. The CDR3 sequence is CASSLGMPSTDTQYF. In DNA, the CDR3 is TGCGCCAGCAGCCTAGGGATGCCGAGCACAGATACGCAGTATTTT.

This chain joins TRBV15 and TRBJ1-4; D ambiguous. Germline CDR1 is LNHNV and CDR2 is YYDKDF (reference sequence). The CDR3 contains 16 residues. Trimming cost V 6 bases and J 5 bases, with 19 bases left between them. The CDR3 region is CATRASGLRSNEKLFF. Here the CDR3 DNA reads TGTGCCACCAGGGCGTCGGGCCTTCGCTCAAATGAAAAACTGTTTTTT.

This chain connects TRBV29-1 to TRBJ2-2; D might be TRBD1 (6 bases). CDR1 is SQVTM and CDR2 is ANQGSEA in the germline V gene. Trimming took 6 bases from V and 7 from J, leaving 12 bases between them. The CDR3 consists of 12 residues. CDR3 coding DNA: TGCAGCGTCCAGGGGTGGAACGGGGAGCTGTTTTTT. Residues: CSVQGWNGELFF.

The gene calls are TRBV7-2 and TRBJ2-3; the match to TRBD2 covers 11 bases. The CDR3 has 16 amino acids. The V and J ends lost 3 bases and 7 bases, in that order; junction bases with no gene match: 9. Germline V gives CDR1 SGHTA, CDR2 FQGNSA. This CDR3 is CASSLEPASGGNTQYF. For the CDR3, the DNA is TGTGCCAGCAGCTTGGAGCCGGCTAGCGGGGGGAATACGCAGTATTTT.

This chain joins TRBV28 and TRBJ2-1; 7 nucleotides line up with TRBD1. V dropped 5 bases and J dropped 6; count of bases not matched to a gene: 7. CDR1 is MDHEN and CDR2 is SYDVKM in the germline V gene. The CDR3 runs to 14 residues. The CDR3 sequence: CASSGFTGVNEQFF. DNA of the CDR3: TGTGCCAGCAGTGGATTCACAGGGGTCAATGAGCAGTTCTTC.

This chain links TRBV4-3 with TRBJ2-3; 11 bases agree with TRBD2. The V gene end was trimmed by 2 bases and the J gene end by 3 bases; junction bases not matched to a gene: 4. This CDR3 has 16 amino acids. The germline gives CDR1 LGHNA, CDR2 YSLEER. Here the CDR3 reads CASSQSLAGGTDTQYF. Written as DNA, the CDR3 is TGCGCCAGCAGCCAATCGCTAGCGGGGGGAACAGATACGCAGTATTTT.

The chain is built from TRBV4-1 and TRBJ1-5, with D tentatively TRBD1 (5 bases). From germline, CDR1 is MGHRA and CDR2 YSYEKL. The germline V and J ends were trimmed by 2 bases and 4 bases, with 9 bases remaining between them. The CDR3 extends over 14 amino acids. The CDR3 DNA sequence: TGCGCCAGCAGCCAAATGGGGCCTAATCAGCCCCAGCATTTT. Protein sequence: CASSQMGPNQPQHF.

The rearrangement joins TRBV30 to TRBJ1-5; D not certain. The CDR3 is made up of 12 amino acids. The germline gives CDR1 GTSNPN, CDR2 SVGIG (reference sequence). The germline V and J ends were trimmed by 3 bases and 7 bases, with 10 bases remaining between them. CDR3 protein: CAWSGSSQPQHF. The CDR3 nucleotides read TGTGCCTGGAGCGGGAGTAGCCAGCCCCAGCATTTT.